This T cell receptor (beta chain) originates from a study of T cells in Graves' hyperthyroidism and ophthalmopathy. The CDR3 regions of TCR beta were amplified from RNA transcripts. Using the HTBI primer set, a first-round RT-PCR was run on the TCR CDR3. TCRdb redid the calling of the multiplex PCR reads with MiXCR, one entry per CDR3 protein. Among 550,000 to 800,000 distinct CDR3 sequences listed, roughly a sixth were seen once. The V gene's germline CDR1 is DFQATT and CDR2 SNEGSKA (reference sequence). The CDR3 loop spans 16 amino acids. J gave up 1 base and V 5 bases, and 9 bases lay outside the gene matches. Regarding the study as a whole: Most thyroid clonotypes expanded above 0.001 were also detected in blood.

This clonotype was picked up a small number of times. Its antigen is unidentified. Material for sequencing was blood. This sequence was found in a man aged 50 to 59 with Graves' hyperthyroidism. This chain links TRBV20-1 with TRBJ2-5; TRBD2 aligns across 11 bases. The CDR3 region has the DNA TGCAGTGCTTACCCGCTAGCGGGAGGTACCCAAGAGACCCAGTACTTC. Encoded protein: CSAYPLAGGTQETQYF.